These T cell receptor beta chains were read from a single sample in a study. TCRdb analysed the 5' RACE reads with MiXCR anew, one entry per CDR3 protein. The sample has about 50,000 distinct CDR3 sequences, roughly 28% seen once. The specimen sequenced was naive CD4+ T cells sorted from blood. The origin of the receptors is a female donor with breast cancer. Both conserved end residues are part of each CDR3. A D gene is named only where the DNA matches it firmly. Clone size is given for some rows only: seen once, a few or many times, or a class if the clone is expanded.

d_gene | j_gene | abundance | v_gene | len | CDR3aa | CDR3nt
TRBD1 | TRBJ1-4 | - | TRBV7-9 | 15 | CASSGPGQGSEKLFF | TGTGCCAGCAGCGGACCGGGACAGGGGAGTGAAAAACTGTTTTTT
TRBD2 | TRBJ2-1 | - | TRBV7-2 | 17 | CASSPYPGLAGLNEQFF | TGTGCCAGCAGCCCTTATCCCGGACTAGCGGGACTCAATGAGCAGTTCTTC
- | TRBJ1-5 | - | TRBV27 | 19 | CASSHPIGGQGPQLQPQHF | TGTGCCAGCAGTCATCCCATAGGGGGGCAGGGACCCCAATTACAGCCCCAGCATTTT
TRBD1 | TRBJ1-6 | many | TRBV6-6 | 16 | CASSYPPTGGSFPLHF | TGTGCCAGCAGTTACCCCCCGACAGGGGGCTCCTTTCCCCTCCACTTT
- | TRBJ1-4 | - | TRBV5-1 | 14 | CASSWTFGNEKLFF | TGCGCCAGCAGCTGGACATTTGGTAATGAAAAACTGTTTTTT
- | TRBJ2-3 | few | TRBV11-2 | 15 | CASSYEAGGTDTQYF | TGTGCCAGCAGCTACGAGGCTGGGGGGACAGATACGCAGTATTTT
- | TRBJ2-7 | few | TRBV4-1 | 15 | CASSPGGRVNYEQYF | TGCGCCAGCAGCCCGGGGGGCAGGGTGAACTACGAGCAGTACTTC
- | TRBJ2-2 | medium-sized | TRBV11-2 | 16 | CASSTGPPGHTGELFF | TGTGCCAGCAGCACGGGACCCCCGGGCCATACCGGGGAGCTGTTTTTT
- | TRBJ1-1 | - | TRBV5-4 | 16 | CASRPGGAGGVTEAFF | TGTGCCAGCAGGCCCGGTGGGGCAGGAGGGGTCACTGAAGCTTTCTTT
- | TRBJ2-5 | few | TRBV2 | 11 | CASGGEETQYF | TGTGCCAGCGGGGGAGAAGAGACCCAGTACTTC
TRBD2 | TRBJ2-3 | medium-sized | TRBV3-1 | 16 | CASSLSLAASTDTQYF | TGTGCCAGCAGCCTCTCTCTAGCGGCTAGCACAGATACGCAGTATTTT
- | TRBJ2-4 | - | TRBV2 | 15 | CASSEAHLTESIQYF | TGTGCCAGCAGTGAAGCCCACCTAACAGAGAGCATTCAGTACTTC
- | TRBJ2-3 | - | TRBV11-2 | 16 | CASSLGASSRTDTQYF | TGTGCCAGCAGCTTAGGGGCTAGCTCCCGCACAGATACGCAGTATTTT
- | TRBJ2-5 | few | TRBV12-3/TRBV12-4 | 13 | CASSLAVWETQYF | TGTGCCAGCAGTTTAGCCGTCTGGGAGACCCAGTACTTC
- | TRBJ2-5 | few | TRBV28 | 19 | CASSLSRLGLPQSGKTQYF | TGTGCCAGCAGTTTATCGCGTTTGGGGCTACCTCAGAGTGGGAAGACCCAGTACTTC
- | TRBJ1-1 | few | TRBV12-3/TRBV12-4 | 14 | CASSREQGYTEAFF | TGTGCCAGCAGTCGTGAACAGGGATATACTGAAGCTTTCTTT
- | TRBJ1-6 | - | TRBV5-5 | 13 | CASSPPDLEPLHF | TGTGCCAGCAGCCCACCGGATCTAGAACCCCTCCACTTT
TRBD1 | TRBJ2-1 | few | TRBV7-2 | 14 | CASSSRDRDDEQFF | TGTGCCAGCAGCTCACGGGACAGGGACGATGAGCAGTTCTTC
TRBD1 | TRBJ2-7 | - | TRBV12-3/TRBV12-4 | 14 | CASSLSRGPYEQYF | TGTGCCAGCAGTCTCTCCAGGGGGCCCTACGAGCAGTACTTC
- | TRBJ1-3 | few | TRBV5-6 | 18 | CASSPYLDPGGSGNTIYF | TGTGCCAGCAGCCCCTACCTGGACCCGGGAGGGTCTGGAAACACCATATATTTT
- | TRBJ2-1 | - | TRBV29-1 | 14 | CSARTDRMFNEQFF | TGCAGCGCTAGGACAGACAGAATGTTCAATGAGCAGTTCTTC
- | TRBJ2-3 | many | TRBV7-2 | 14 | CASSFSLGLDTQYF | TGTGCCAGCAGCTTCAGCCTAGGTTTAGATACGCAGTATTTT
TRBD2 | TRBJ2-3 | - | TRBV20-1 | 14 | CSANLAGSTDTQYF | TGCAGTGCTAATCTAGCGGGAAGCACAGATACGCAGTATTTT
- | TRBJ1-2 | - | TRBV5-1 | 14 | CASSLGDSPYGYTF | TGCGCCAGCAGCTTGGGCGACAGTCCCTATGGCTACACCTTC
- | TRBJ1-6 | - | TRBV7-2 | 15 | CASSARQAPNSPLHF | TGTGCCAGCAGCGCCCGACAGGCCCCTAATTCACCCCTCCACTTT
- | TRBJ1-1 | - | TRBV12-3/TRBV12-4 | 14 | CASSSTPGVSEAFF | TGTGCCAGCAGCTCTACCCCAGGAGTTTCTGAAGCTTTCTTT